These T cell receptor beta chains were read from a single sample in a study of blood T cell repertoires in COVID-19. Method: immunoSEQ multiplex PCR; TCRdb's copy keeps in-frame clones and lacks some. The sample lists approximately 500,000 clones, about 88% occurring once. Sequenced: peripheral blood. The receptors come from a man in his late teens or twenties with COVID-19, enrolled during active disease. CDR3s include the opening cysteine and the closing phenylalanine or tryptophan. Fields, in order: clone size, V gene, J gene, D gene, CDR3 protein, CDR3 DNA. A D gene is named only where the DNA matches it firmly. For some rows the clone size is stated as once, few or many, or as a class when expanded; others skip it.

clone size: -
V gene: TRBV10-2
J gene: TRBJ1-6
D gene: TRBD1
CDR3 protein: CATGTVSANSPLHF
CDR3 DNA: TGCGCCACCGGGACAGTCTCGGCAAATTCACCCCTCCACTTT

clone size: -
V gene: TRBV2
J gene: TRBJ2-2
D gene: -
CDR3 protein: CASSDQDYYTGELFF
CDR3 DNA: TGTGCCAGCAGTGATCAGGACTACTACACCGGGGAGCTGTTTTTT

clone size: -
V gene: TRBV24-1
J gene: TRBJ2-5
D gene: TRBD2
CDR3 protein: CATSDLGPAGGGETQYF
CDR3 DNA: TGTGCCACCAGTGATTTGGGCCCCGCGGGAGGAGGGGAGACCCAGTACTTC

clone size: once
V gene: TRBV27
J gene: TRBJ2-5
D gene: TRBD2
CDR3 protein: CASSQRGTSEMSYQETQYF
CDR3 DNA: TGTGCCAGCAGTCAAAGAGGGACTAGCGAGATGTCGTACCAAGAGACCCAGTACTTC

clone size: -
V gene: TRBV7-6
J gene: TRBJ1-6
D gene: -
CDR3 protein: CASTAAGPGGESPLHF
CDR3 DNA: TGTGCCAGCACCGCCGCGGGGCCCGGGGGTGAGTCACCCCTCCACTTT

clone size: -
V gene: TRBV21-1
J gene: TRBJ1-5
D gene: -
CDR3 protein: CASYDSNQPQHF
CDR3 DNA: TGTGCCAGCTACGACAGTAATCAGCCCCAGCATTTT

clone size: once
V gene: TRBV18
J gene: TRBJ2-1
D gene: TRBD1
CDR3 protein: CASSPLGQGYNEQFF
CDR3 DNA: TGTGCCAGCTCACCGCTGGGACAGGGATACAATGAGCAGTTCTTC

clone size: -
V gene: TRBV6-5
J gene: TRBJ2-2
D gene: TRBD1
CDR3 protein: CASTRDRGLTGELFF
CDR3 DNA: TGTGCCAGCACCCGGGACAGGGGTCTCACCGGGGAGCTGTTTTTT

clone size: few
V gene: TRBV11-1
J gene: TRBJ2-1
D gene: TRBD2
CDR3 protein: CASSLGRREVYNEQFF
CDR3 DNA: TGTGCCAGCAGCCTAGGGCGGCGGGAGGTTTACAATGAGCAGTTCTTC

clone size: -
V gene: TRBV7-6
J gene: TRBJ2-6
D gene: -
CDR3 protein: CASSLAAGSGANVLTF
CDR3 DNA: TGTGCCAGCAGCTTAGCTGCAGGGTCTGGGGCCAACGTCCTGACTTTC

clone size: once
V gene: TRBV6-5
J gene: TRBJ2-5
D gene: -
CDR3 protein: CASRGDLKETQYF
CDR3 DNA: TGTGCCAGCAGGGGGGACTTGAAAGAGACCCAGTACTTC

clone size: -
V gene: TRBV30
J gene: TRBJ2-2
D gene: TRBD1
CDR3 protein: CAWGGQGNTGELFF
CDR3 DNA: TGTGCCTGGGGGGGACAGGGTAACACCGGGGAGCTGTTTTTT

clone size: -
V gene: TRBV6-1
J gene: TRBJ1-5
D gene: -
CDR3 protein: CASSESGGGSNQPQHF
CDR3 DNA: TGTGCCAGCAGTGAATCCGGGGGGGGTAGCAATCAGCCCCAGCATTTT

clone size: -
V gene: TRBV5-1
J gene: TRBJ2-5
D gene: -
CDR3 protein: CASRGGRGETQYF
CDR3 DNA: TGCGCCAGCAGAGGAGGGAGAGGAGAGACCCAGTACTTC

clone size: once
V gene: TRBV9
J gene: TRBJ2-1
D gene: TRBD2
CDR3 protein: CASSAGTSGTYEQFF
CDR3 DNA: TGTGCCAGCAGCGCCGGGACTAGTGGTACCTATGAGCAGTTCTTC

clone size: -
V gene: TRBV5-1
J gene: TRBJ2-1
D gene: -
CDR3 protein: CASSLEPSSYNEQFF
CDR3 DNA: TGCGCCAGCAGCTTGGAACCCAGCTCCTACAATGAGCAGTTCTTC

clone size: -
V gene: TRBV12-3/TRBV12-4
J gene: TRBJ1-5
D gene: -
CDR3 protein: CASSLSGNQPQHF
CDR3 DNA: TGTGCCAGCAGTTTGTCAGGGAACCAGCCCCAGCATTTT

clone size: -
V gene: TRBV7-9
J gene: TRBJ1-4
D gene: -
CDR3 protein: CASSFHGEAEKLFF
CDR3 DNA: TGTGCCAGCAGCTTCCACGGGGAAGCTGAAAAACTGTTTTTT

clone size: -
V gene: TRBV5-4
J gene: TRBJ2-1
D gene: -
CDR3 protein: CASSPLVGGHNEQFF
CDR3 DNA: TGTGCCAGCAGCCCTCTGGTGGGGGGGCATAATGAGCAGTTCTTC

clone size: -
V gene: TRBV2
J gene: TRBJ2-7
D gene: TRBD1
CDR3 protein: CASRGGQGSWEQYF
CDR3 DNA: TGTGCCAGCAGGGGGGGACAGGGTTCGTGGGAGCAGTACTTC

clone size: -
V gene: TRBV19
J gene: TRBJ2-2
D gene: -
CDR3 protein: CASSKNTGELFF
CDR3 DNA: TGTGCCAGTAGCAAGAACACCGGGGAGCTGTTTTTT

clone size: -
V gene: TRBV2
J gene: TRBJ1-2
D gene: TRBD1
CDR3 protein: CASIRPGTDYGYTF
CDR3 DNA: TGTGCCAGCATACGACCCGGGACAGACTATGGCTACACCTTC

clone size: -
V gene: TRBV19
J gene: TRBJ2-1
D gene: -
CDR3 protein: CASSPLLGGDFYNEQFF
CDR3 DNA: TGTGCCAGTAGCCCACTTTTAGGGGGAGATTTCTACAATGAGCAGTTCTTC

clone size: few
V gene: TRBV5-4
J gene: TRBJ2-7
D gene: TRBD2
CDR3 protein: CASRDGTSPSYEQYF
CDR3 DNA: TGTGCCAGCAGGGATGGGACTAGCCCTTCCTACGAGCAGTACTTC

clone size: -
V gene: TRBV13
J gene: TRBJ2-6
D gene: -
CDR3 protein: CASSSSGDPSGANVLTF
CDR3 DNA: TGTGCCAGCAGCTCCTCAGGGGACCCCTCTGGGGCCAACGTCCTGACTTTC

clone size: -
V gene: TRBV4-1
J gene: TRBJ2-7
D gene: TRBD1
CDR3 protein: CASSQTTGGGEQYF
CDR3 DNA: TGCGCCAGCAGCCAAACGACAGGGGGCGGCGAGCAGTACTTC

clone size: -
V gene: TRBV18
J gene: TRBJ1-6
D gene: TRBD1
CDR3 protein: CASSLPGQGANSPLHF
CDR3 DNA: TGTGCCAGCTCCCTCCCGGGACAGGGGGCGAATTCACCCCTCCACTTT

clone size: -
V gene: TRBV11-2
J gene: TRBJ2-7
D gene: TRBD2
CDR3 protein: CASSLWTSGAYEQYF
CDR3 DNA: TGTGCCAGCAGCCTCTGGACTAGCGGGGCCTACGAGCAGTACTTC

clone size: -
V gene: TRBV18
J gene: TRBJ2-1
D gene: TRBD2
CDR3 protein: CASSPPAGEWQFF
CDR3 DNA: TGTGCCAGCTCACCACCCGCGGGAGAATGGCAGTTCTTC

clone size: -
V gene: TRBV20-1
J gene: TRBJ2-5
D gene: -
CDR3 protein: CSAVYLQTQYF
CDR3 DNA: TGCAGTGCCGTTTACTTACAGACCCAGTACTTC

clone size: -
V gene: TRBV10-3
J gene: TRBJ2-3
D gene: -
CDR3 protein: CASGSTDTQYF
CDR3 DNA: TGTGCCAGCGGGAGCACAGATACGCAGTATTTT

clone size: few
V gene: TRBV7-9
J gene: TRBJ2-5
D gene: TRBD1
CDR3 protein: CASSLRQGLETQYF
CDR3 DNA: TGTGCCAGCAGCTTACGACAGGGGCTAGAGACCCAGTACTTC

clone size: -
V gene: TRBV3-1/TRBV3-2
J gene: TRBJ2-7
D gene: TRBD1
CDR3 protein: CASSYPGQGSYEQYF
CDR3 DNA: TGTGCCAGCAGTTACCCGGGACAGGGCTCCTACGAGCAGTACTTC

clone size: -
V gene: TRBV11-2
J gene: TRBJ2-1
D gene: TRBD2
CDR3 protein: CASTRGGSYNEQFF
CDR3 DNA: TGTGCCAGCACACGGGGGGGATCCTACAATGAGCAGTTCTTC

clone size: -
V gene: TRBV5-4
J gene: TRBJ2-7
D gene: -
CDR3 protein: CASSLEHSSYEQYF
CDR3 DNA: TGTGCCAGCAGCCTGGAGCACAGCAGCTACGAGCAGTACTTC

clone size: -
V gene: TRBV25-1
J gene: TRBJ1-5
D gene: TRBD1
CDR3 protein: CANYRGREWQPQHF
CDR3 DNA: TGTGCCAATTACAGGGGGCGTGAATGGCAGCCCCAGCATTTT

clone size: -
V gene: TRBV19
J gene: TRBJ2-5
D gene: -
CDR3 protein: CASSLTLGQPKAQYF
CDR3 DNA: TGTGCCAGTAGTCTCACGCTGGGACAACCGAAGGCCCAGTACTTC

clone size: -
V gene: TRBV24-1
J gene: TRBJ2-7
D gene: TRBD2
CDR3 protein: CATQSSGSVYEQYF
CDR3 DNA: TGTGCCACCCAATCTAGCGGGAGTGTCTACGAGCAGTACTTC

clone size: -
V gene: TRBV3-1/TRBV3-2
J gene: TRBJ2-1
D gene: TRBD2
CDR3 protein: CASSPGLAGGNEQFF
CDR3 DNA: TGTGCCAGCAGCCCGGGACTAGCGGGAGGGAATGAGCAGTTCTTC

clone size: -
V gene: TRBV11-2
J gene: TRBJ2-7
D gene: TRBD1
CDR3 protein: CASSSRQGTYEQYF
CDR3 DNA: TGTGCCAGCAGCTCCAGACAGGGAACCTACGAGCAGTACTTC

clone size: -
V gene: TRBV27
J gene: TRBJ1-4
D gene: -
CDR3 protein: CASSHKQGAHEKLFF
CDR3 DNA: TGTGCCAGCAGTCACAAACAGGGAGCACATGAAAAACTGTTTTTT

clone size: -
V gene: TRBV7-9
J gene: TRBJ1-6
D gene: -
CDR3 protein: CASTRGGNSPLHF
CDR3 DNA: TGTGCCAGCACCCGAGGGGGTAATTCACCCCTCCACTTT

clone size: -
V gene: TRBV15
J gene: TRBJ1-1
D gene: TRBD1
CDR3 protein: CATSKDRGRAAFF
CDR3 DNA: TGTGCCACCAGCAAAGACAGGGGAAGGGCAGCTTTCTTT

clone size: once
V gene: TRBV6-5
J gene: TRBJ2-7
D gene: TRBD2
CDR3 protein: CASRQTSWREQYF
CDR3 DNA: TGTGCCAGCAGGCAGACTAGCTGGCGGGAGCAGTACTTC

clone size: -
V gene: TRBV27
J gene: TRBJ2-3
D gene: -
CDR3 protein: CASRGHLSTDTQYF
CDR3 DNA: TGTGCCAGCCGGGGACACCTGAGCACAGATACGCAGTATTTT

clone size: once
V gene: TRBV7-9
J gene: TRBJ2-5
D gene: -
CDR3 protein: CASSFAGEETQYF
CDR3 DNA: TGTGCCAGCAGCTTTGCAGGGGAAGAGACCCAGTACTTC